The 5 T cell receptor beta chains given below trace back to one sample, sequenced in a study of blood T cell repertoires in COVID-19. Clones were read by immunoSEQ multiplex PCR, and TCRdb kept only the in-frame ones, dropping some. In the table there are 130,000 to 150,000 clones, roughly 80% of which are singletons. The sample taken for sequencing was peripheral blood. Receptors were obtained from a human donor in a cohort sampled during active COVID-19.

The rearrangement joins TRBV5-1 to TRBJ2-3; D perhaps matches TRBD2 (5 bases). Trimming shortened V by 0 bases and J by 0 bases, and 8 bases separated the two germline ends. Germline V gene lookup returns CDR1 SGHRS and CDR2 YFSETQ. This CDR3 region has 15 residues. For the CDR3, the DNA is TGCGCCAGCAGCTTGGGAGGGCGGAGCACAGATACGCAGTATTTT. This encodes CASSLGGRSTDTQYF.

The rearrangement links TRBV5-6 to TRBJ2-2; 10 nucleotides agree with TRBD1. Germline V gives CDR1 SGHDT, CDR2 YYEEEE. The V segment lost 3 bases and the J segment 4 bases; nucleotides outside the gene matches: 3. The CDR3 contains 15 residues. The CDR3 region is CASSWDRGVTGELFF. CDR3 DNA: TGTGCCAGCAGCTGGGACAGGGGTGTCACCGGGGAGCTGTTTTTT. The full variable domain, in which reference TRBV5-6 and TRBJ2-2 provide the parts outside the CDR3, is DAGVTQSPTHLIKTRGQQVTLRCSPKSGHDTVSWYQQALGQGPQFIFQYYEEEERQRGNFPDRFSGHQFPNYSSELNVNALLLGDSALYLCASSWDRGVTGELFFGEGSRLTVL.

This rearrangement joins TRBV12-3 or TRBV12-4 to TRBJ1-1, with TRBD1 as a possible D gene (5 bases). V was pared by 7 bases and J by 7 bases, with 16 bases between. The CDR3 extends over 13 amino acids. CDR3 amino acids: CASTIHPGGEAFF. The CDR3 nucleotides read TGTGCCAGCACTATCCATCCCGGGGGTGAAGCTTTCTTT.

V gene TRBV4-2 combines with J gene TRBJ1-1; D is uncertain. V lost 3 bases, J lost 6 bases, and 14 bases lay in between. There are 14 residues in the CDR3. Germline V gene data show CDR1 as LGHNA and CDR2 as YNFKEQ. The CDR3 bases are TGTGCCAGCAGCCACCCCCAGTCAATTTCTGAAGCTTTCTTT. Protein: CASSHPQSISEAFF.

This clone was recorded once. The chain employs TRBV3-1 (or the pseudogene TRBV3-2) and TRBJ2-5; TRBD2 agrees at 12 bases. The CDR3 is made up of 19 amino acids. Germline CDR1 reads LGHDT; CDR2 reads YNNKEL (reference sequence). V trimming: 0 bases; J trimming: 4 bases; junction bases outside the gene matches: 12. Here the CDR3 DNA reads TGTGCCAGCAGCCAAGATCGACTAGCGGGGGCGCTATTGGGAGAGACCCAGTACTTC. This sequence encodes CASSQDRLAGALLGETQYF.